These T cell receptor beta chains were read from a single sample in a study of T cell responses to AZD1222 COVID-19 vaccine. Sequenced by immunoSEQ multiplex PCR; TCRdb stores in-frame clones only, minus some. The repertoire holds 99,000 or so clones, with roughly 93% as singletons. Sample: peripheral blood, taken on day 0 of AZD1222 vaccination. Source of these receptors: an adult in good health. Each CDR3 is given with its conserved first and last residue. The D gene is left open where the match is weak. For some rows the clone size is stated as once, few or many, or as a class when expanded; others skip it.

CDR3 length: 15
clone size: -
D gene: TRBD1
V gene: TRBV11-3
J gene: TRBJ1-1
CDR3 DNA: TGTGCCAGCAGCTCCACCGGGACAGGGGACACTGAAGCTTTCTTT
CDR3 protein: CASSSTGTGDTEAFF

CDR3 length: 11
clone size: -
D gene: -
V gene: TRBV12-3/TRBV12-4
J gene: TRBJ2-7
CDR3 DNA: TGTGCCAGCAGTTCCGCGGGCGAGCAGTACTTC
CDR3 protein: CASSSAGEQYF

CDR3 length: 17
clone size: -
D gene: -
V gene: TRBV15
J gene: TRBJ1-5
CDR3 DNA: TGTGCCACCAGCAGAGGCCCCCCCAGAGATAGCAATCAGCCCCAGCATTTT
CDR3 protein: CATSRGPPRDSNQPQHF

CDR3 length: 17
clone size: -
D gene: -
V gene: TRBV5-1
J gene: TRBJ2-3
CDR3 DNA: TGCGCCAGCAGCTTGTACGGGAGTGGTGTGGGCACAGATACGCAGTATTTT
CDR3 protein: CASSLYGSGVGTDTQYF

CDR3 length: 12
clone size: -
D gene: -
V gene: TRBV19
J gene: TRBJ1-1
CDR3 DNA: TGTGCCAGTAGTATAGAAAACACTGAAGCTTTCTTT
CDR3 protein: CASSIENTEAFF

CDR3 length: 13
clone size: -
D gene: -
V gene: TRBV6-5
J gene: TRBJ1-1
CDR3 DNA: TGTGCCAGCAGCATTGAAACGGGGACTGAAGCTTTCTTT
CDR3 protein: CASSIETGTEAFF

CDR3 length: 14
clone size: -
D gene: -
V gene: TRBV30
J gene: TRBJ1-1
CDR3 DNA: TGTGCCTGGAGTCCCGACAGGCAGTACACTGAAGCTTTCTTT
CDR3 protein: CAWSPDRQYTEAFF

CDR3 length: 14
clone size: -
D gene: -
V gene: TRBV7-9
J gene: TRBJ1-2
CDR3 DNA: TGTGCCAGCAGCTTAGGAGGGGAGAACTATGGCTACACCTTC
CDR3 protein: CASSLGGENYGYTF

CDR3 length: 14
clone size: -
D gene: -
V gene: TRBV9
J gene: TRBJ1-2
CDR3 DNA: TGTGCCAGCAGCGTAGGGGGGGCCCTCTATGGCTACACCTTC
CDR3 protein: CASSVGGALYGYTF

CDR3 length: 16
clone size: -
D gene: -
V gene: TRBV4-2
J gene: TRBJ2-2
CDR3 DNA: TGTGCCAGCAGCCAAGAGGGCGGGGCCGGCACCGGGGAGCTGTTTTTT
CDR3 protein: CASSQEGGAGTGELFF

CDR3 length: 15
clone size: -
D gene: -
V gene: TRBV5-6
J gene: TRBJ2-1
CDR3 DNA: TGTGCCAGCAGCTTTGTAGCAAATCGCTACAATGAGCAGTTCTTC
CDR3 protein: CASSFVANRYNEQFF

CDR3 length: 13
clone size: -
D gene: -
V gene: TRBV27
J gene: TRBJ1-6
CDR3 DNA: TGTGCCAGCAGTTGGGGCATAAATTCACCCCTCCACTTT
CDR3 protein: CASSWGINSPLHF

CDR3 length: 14
clone size: -
D gene: TRBD2
V gene: TRBV5-1
J gene: TRBJ2-7
CDR3 DNA: TGCGCCAGCAAGTCGGCTAGCGGCCAGAGGGAGCAGTACTTC
CDR3 protein: CASKSASGQREQYF

CDR3 length: 17
clone size: few
D gene: -
V gene: TRBV3-1/TRBV3-2
J gene: TRBJ1-3
CDR3 DNA: TGTGCCAGCAGCCAAGATTGGCAAGCAAACTCTGGAAACACCATATATTTT
CDR3 protein: CASSQDWQANSGNTIYF